Listed here is a single T cell receptor (beta chain). Its antigen is currently unknown. Unique molecular identifiers had been added to the TCR beta cDNA libraries. Yield was some 500,000 cDNA molecules from about 1 to 10 million T cells. TCRdb re-called the PCR reads with MiXCR, one entry per CDR3 protein. This sample carries around 770,000 distinct CDR3 sequences, approximately 44% of them seen once, and the ten largest clones take roughly 5.2%. This sample was taken from a study of post-analysis software for immune sequencing data. Across the whole study: Included courses were relapsing-remitting and secondary progressive multiple sclerosis; progressive-relapsing multiple sclerosis was also included. Findings and caveats of the study: Relative to controls, patients with multiple sclerosis showed significantly lower normalized Chao1 diversity. By F measure, samples from a shared preparation batch strongly co-clustered. Included in a set of about 5 TRBV segments more frequent in patients than controls were TRBV5-6, TRBV5-1 and TRBV20-1.

Unmatched junction bases numbered 5, after V lost 6 bases and J lost 0 bases. CDR3 length: 15 amino acids. This sequence was found in a girl between 5 and 17 years old with multiple sclerosis. What was sequenced was blood. V usage is TRBV12-3 or TRBV12-4 and J usage is TRBJ1-5; 7 bases line up with TRBD1. DNA for the CDR3: TGTGCCAGCAGCCGCGACAGGGCTAGCAATCAGCCCCAGCATTTT. Translated: CASSRDRASNQPQHF.